This T cell receptor (beta chain) originates from a study of blood T cell repertoires in COVID-19. Study context: The United States, Italy and Spain supplied acute and convalescent COVID-19 samples.

Methods used by the authors: For nucleated cells, counts were estimated from reference gene primer amplification. The assay was immunoSEQ multiplex PCR, and TCRdb's table has in-frame clones only and misses some. V, J and clone size reflect that table, while D and trimming were determined from the DNA. Of 180,000 or so clones listed, about 80% were seen once; the top ten hold approximately 11%. Trimming removed 3 bases from V and 6 bases from J; junction bases left unmatched: 21. This CDR3 is built from 19 residues. The V gene's germline CDR1 is DFQATT and CDR2 SNEGSKA (reference sequence). Enrolled through a virtual design, the participants were between about 18 and 89 years of age and came from about two dozen US areas. Cohort 3 donors were reported recovered after two negative PCRs, clearance, or symptom resolution.

Source material: PBMCs or T cells enriched from blood (not recorded which). This receptor was identified in a man over 45 who had recovered from COVID-19. V gene TRBV20-1 combines with J gene TRBJ2-3, with 10 bases aligning to TRBD2. The CDR3 region has the DNA TGCAGTGCTAGTAGTGGAGCGGGGGGGCGATTTTTTTTATTGGATACGCAGTATTTT. Translation gives CSASSGAGGRFFLLDTQYF.